The 30 T cell receptor beta chains in this list originate from one sample, sequenced in a study of blood T cells in healthy people across ages. Alongside a J-beta primer mix, a sample-barcoded 5' primer served in a second PCR lasting about 7 to 12 cycles. TCRdb reanalysed the 5' RACE reads using MiXCR and keeps one entry per CDR3 protein. The sample yields 380,000 or so distinct CDR3 sequences, 45% to 65% seen once. Sample: blood. The receptors here all came from a man aged 60 to 75 in good health.

The chain carries TRBV20-1 and TRBJ2-1, with TRBD2 identical over 10 bases. From germline, CDR1 is DFQATT and CDR2 SNEGSKA (reference sequence). After removal of 4 bases from V and 6 bases from J, the junction contained 9 bases not matched to a gene. CDR3 size: 15 residues. The CDR3 DNA reads as TGCAGTGCTATGATCCTAGCGGGAGTGGTCAATGAGCAGTTCTTC. It specifies CSAMILAGVVNEQFF.

Note on this clonotype: Possible read error: a much larger clone is one base away. As DNA, the CDR3 is TGTGCCGGCAGCCCCCCAGGGGTAGCAGTCCAGTTCTTC. It encodes CAGSPPGVAVQFF. The chain recombines TRBV13 with TRBJ2-1; perhaps TRBD1 as D (6 bases). Germline V gives CDR1 PRHDT, CDR2 FYEKMQ (reference sequence). CDR3 length: 13 residues.

This clonotype came up a few times. This chain uses TRBV14 with TRBJ2-3, with unresolved D. Germline V gene lookup returns CDR1 SGHDN and CDR2 FVKESK. This CDR3 has 15 residues. Trimming stripped 1 base from V and 2 bases from J, with 10 bases between. The CDR3 spells CASSQAGPFTDTQYF. DNA for the CDR3: TGTGCCAGCAGCCAAGCTGGTCCCTTCACAGATACGCAGTATTTT.

V and J are TRBV12-3 or TRBV12-4 and TRBJ2-5; D is unresolved. The CDR3 length is 13 residues. V lost 7 bases to trimming and J lost 11 bases, with 20 bases between them. CDR3 DNA: TGTGCCAGCACCCCAGGCCCTTGGGGTGAGCAGTACTTC. This sequence encodes CASTPGPWGEQYF.

V and J are TRBV18 and TRBJ2-5, with 8 bases matching TRBD1. CDR3 length: 15 residues. With V trimmed by 4 bases and J by 5 bases, 9 bases remained unmatched. Germline CDR1 KGHSH, CDR2 LQKENI. CDR3 protein: CASSRMDRAEETQYF. The DNA for the CDR3 is TGTGCCAGCTCACGGATGGACAGGGCGGAGGAGACCCAGTACTTC.

In this sample, this clonotype turned up many times. This rearrangement joins TRBV20-1 to TRBJ2-3; 11 nucleotides match TRBD2. CDR1 is DFQATT and CDR2 is SNEGSKA in the germline V gene (reference sequence). The CDR3 is 14 amino acids. The V and J ends lost 0 bases and 14 bases, in that order; junction bases with no gene match: 10. CDR3 DNA sequence: TGCAGTGCTAGAGATCGCACTAGCGGGGGATCATTGTATTTT. This translates into CSARDRTSGGSLYF.

This clonotype was counted ten times or more. This clone may be a read error of a much larger clone one base away. The rearrangement joins TRBV29-1 to TRBJ2-5; D is undetermined. The CDR3 is made up of 13 amino acids. Between the trimmed V and J ends, which lost 3 bases and 2 bases, there was a span of 10 bases. The germline gives CDR1 SQVTM, CDR2 ANQGSEA. Here the CDR3 DNA reads TGCAGCGTTGATTGGATAGTTCAAGAGACCCAGTACTTC. It is translated as CSVDWIVQETQYF.

This clonotype was detected a few times. V gene TRBV6-1 combines with J gene TRBJ2-3, with D tentatively TRBD1 (6 bases). V dropped 7 bases and J dropped 0 bases, with 17 bases sitting between them. The CDR3 has 16 residues. The V gene's germline CDR1 is MNHNS and CDR2 SASEGT. The CDR3 DNA sequence: TGTGCCAGCACCCCAAGGGGGATTTACAGCACAGATACGCAGTATTTT. Protein: CASTPRGIYSTDTQYF.

This chain joins TRBV20-1 and TRBJ1-2, with D tentatively TRBD1 (5 bases). The CDR3 loop spans 14 amino acids. CDR1 and CDR2 from the germline V gene are DFQATT and SNEGSKA (reference sequence). V was pared by 6 bases and J by 3 bases, with 17 bases between. This CDR3 is CSAPPGPDHYGYTF. CDR3 bases: TGCAGTGCCCCCCCGGGACCGGACCACTATGGCTACACCTTC.

The chain links TRBV5-1 to TRBJ2-3; D may be TRBD1 or TRBD2 (5 bases each). Trimming removed 1 base from V and 3 bases from J, with 12 bases in between. Per the germline V gene, CDR1 is SGHRS and CDR2 is YFSETQ. CDR3 length equals 15 residues. CDR3 region: CASSLQGTPTDTQYF. For the CDR3, the DNA is TGCGCCAGCAGCTTGCAAGGGACCCCTACAGATACGCAGTATTTT.

The rearrangement joins TRBV3-1 to TRBJ2-1; D is unresolved. The CDR3 runs 15 residues. V was clipped by 4 bases and J by 8 bases, with 18 bases between them. Germline V CDR1 and CDR2: LGHDT, YNNKEL (reference sequence). The chain's CDR3 is CASSRPLGNTDEQFF. In DNA form, the CDR3 reads TGTGCCAGCAGCCGCCCCCTAGGGAATACGGATGAGCAGTTCTTC.

V and J are TRBV7-2 and TRBJ2-2, with D tentatively TRBD1 (5 bases). CDR3 length equals 16 residues. Trimming took off 5 bases at V and 2 bases at J, with 15 bases between the two ends. Germline V gene sequence: CDR1 SGHTA, CDR2 FQGNSA. The CDR3 DNA follows: TGTGCCAGCAGCAAAACAGGACAACCAAACACCGGGGAGCTGTTTTTT. Protein: CASSKTGQPNTGELFF.

This rearrangement joins TRBV6-2 or TRBV6-3 to TRBJ2-7, with D possibly being TRBD2 (6 bases). The CDR3 sequence is 13 residues long. Trimming removed 7 bases at V and 1 base at J, with 11 bases between. The germline CDR1 and CDR2 sequences are MNHEY and SVGEGT. The CDR3 here is CASKLGGSYEQYF. The CDR3 DNA reads TGTGCCAGCAAGCTGGGGGGATCCTACGAGCAGTACTTC.

The chain employs TRBV27 and TRBJ2-1, with 14 bases fitting TRBD2. The CDR3 covers 18 residues. CDR1 and CDR2 from the germline V gene are MNHEY and SMNVEV (reference sequence). With 3 bases clipped from V and 5 bases from J, the junction kept 9 bases outside the gene matches. CDR3 in amino acids: CASSFSRLAGGRNNEQFF. CDR3 bases: TGTGCCAGCAGTTTTTCCCGACTAGCGGGGGGGCGGAACAATGAGCAGTTCTTC.

This chain connects TRBV20-1 to TRBJ1-3, with D hard to call. Germline-derived CDR1 and CDR2 are DFQATT and SNEGSKA (reference sequence). Between the trimmed V and J ends, which lost 6 bases and 1 base, there was a span of 16 bases. This CDR3 has 15 amino acids. This chain's CDR3 is CSATPLQRSGNTIYF. The CDR3 nucleotides read TGCAGTGCCACACCCTTACAGAGATCTGGAAACACCATATATTTT.

The chain recombines TRBV2 with TRBJ2-1; D perhaps matches TRBD2 (6 bases). Looked up from germline, CDR1 is SNHLY and CDR2 is FYNNEI. The length of the CDR3 is 14 residues. Trimming left V 4 bases short and J 5 bases short, with 12 bases between. CDR3: CASSGRRGDNEQFF. For the CDR3, the DNA is TGTGCCAGCAGTGGCCGGCGGGGCGACAATGAGCAGTTCTTC.

The V and J genes are TRBV20-1 and TRBJ1-5; TRBD1 agrees at 9 bases. V lost 5 bases, J lost 7 bases, and 9 bases stayed unmatched. Germline V gene lookup returns CDR1 DFQATT and CDR2 SNEGSKA (reference sequence). This CDR3 contains 14 residues. The CDR3, as DNA: TGCAGTGCTCCTTCCGGGACAGGGAGGCAGCCCCAGCATTTT. It codes for CSAPSGTGRQPQHF.

The chain joins TRBV7-2 to TRBJ2-7, with D tentatively TRBD1 (5 bases). The germline gives CDR1 SGHTA, CDR2 FQGNSA. The CDR3 is 17 amino acids. V lost 4 bases and J 2 bases, leaving 21 bases between the germline ends. The CDR3 DNA sequence: TGTGCCAGCAGCTCCCTCAGTTCAGGGTATAAGCCCTACGAGCAGTACTTC. Translation gives CASSSLSSGYKPYEQYF.

The sample holds one count of this clonotype. The CDR3: CASSLGARGTGELFF. The CDR3, as DNA: TGTGCCAGCAGCTTAGGTGCACGGGGCACCGGGGAGCTGTTTTTT. The chain is built from TRBV11-2 and TRBJ2-2; perhaps TRBD2 as D (5 bases). CDR3 size: 15 residues. The V end was cut by 1 base, the J end by 4 bases, with 10 bases between. Germline V gene lookup returns CDR1 SGHAT and CDR2 FQNNGV.

This chain joins TRBV6-2 or TRBV6-3 and TRBJ2-7; 8 bases agree with TRBD1. V trimming: 7 bases; J trimming: 7 bases; junction bases outside the gene matches: 15. Germline V gene lookup returns CDR1 MNHEY and CDR2 SVGEGT. There are 15 residues in the CDR3. The CDR3 region is CASTRDRQGSGEQYF. Written as DNA, the CDR3 is TGTGCCAGCACCCGCGACCGACAGGGGAGTGGTGAGCAGTACTTC.

This chain joins TRBV6-5 and TRBJ2-5, with D perhaps given as TRBD1 or TRBD2 (5 bases each). TRBJ2-7 explains the end of the DNA better; the J call may be wrong. The V gene's germline CDR1 is MNHEY and CDR2 SVGAGI. CDR3 length equals 14 residues. As DNA, the CDR3 is TGTGCCAGCAGTTACAACCTCCTGGGGGACGAGCAGTACTTC. Protein: CASSYNLLGDEQYF.

CDR3 residues: CASSLRGGDRSYEQYF. The CDR3 nucleotides are TGTGCCAGCAGTTTAAGAGGGGGGGACCGCTCCTACGAGCAGTACTTC. The J gene is TRBJ2-7, the V gene TRBV12-3 or TRBV12-4, with a possible D match to TRBD2 (7 bases). V was trimmed by 2 bases and J by 0 bases, leaving 14 bases between them. The CDR3 has 16 residues.

A few counts support this clonotype. The chain combines TRBV30 with TRBJ1-2, with 7 bases fitting TRBD1. The V segment lost 3 bases and the J segment 6 bases; nucleotides outside the gene matches: 7. Germline V gene lookup returns CDR1 GTSNPN and CDR2 SVGIG (reference sequence). The CDR3 spans 13 residues. The CDR3 sequence is CAWSAGTVDGYTF. As DNA, the CDR3 is TGTGCCTGGAGCGCCGGGACAGTAGATGGCTACACCTTC.

This sequence joins TRBV20-1 and TRBJ2-5, with TRBD1 matching over 7 bases. The CDR3 has 13 amino acids. Germline CDR1 and CDR2: DFQATT and SNEGSKA (reference sequence). Trimming at V came to 3 bases and at J to 11 bases, leaving 12 bases not matched to a gene. DNA of the CDR3: TGCAGTGCTAGCAGGTACAGGGGCACAGTGCAGTACTTC. Protein product: CSASRYRGTVQYF.

As to this clonotype: This clone may be a read error of a much larger clone one base away. V is TRBV29-1 and J is TRBJ2-7, with 10 bases aligning to TRBD1. Germline V gene sequence: CDR1 SQVTM, CDR2 ANQGSEA. The CDR3 is 12 residues long. J was trimmed by 7 bases and V by 3 bases; bases with no gene match: 3. The DNA of the CDR3 is TGCAGCGTTGAGACAGGGGGCGGTGAGCAGTACTTC. Encoded protein: CSVETGGGEQYF.

The chain carries TRBV4-1 and TRBJ2-7; D is perhaps TRBD2 (6 bases). CDR3 length: 18 amino acids. Trimming removed 4 bases at V and 4 bases at J, with 26 bases between. CDR1 is MGHRA and CDR2 is YSYEKL in the germline V gene. The CDR3 region is CASSLLSLPEGPVYEQYF. The CDR3 nucleotides are TGCGCCAGCAGCCTCCTTAGTCTGCCGGAGGGCCCAGTGTACGAGCAGTACTTC.

J is TRBJ2-4 and V is TRBV12-5; TRBD2 matches at 7 bases. The germline gives CDR1 LGHNT, CDR2 FRNRAP. The CDR3 runs to 15 residues. J gave up 0 bases and V 7 bases, and 6 bases lay outside the gene matches. CDR3: CASAASGTAKNIQYF. CDR3 coding DNA: TGTGCTAGTGCCGCAAGCGGGACAGCCAAAAACATTCAGTACTTC.

This clonotype was seen more than once but under ten times. V and J are TRBV10-1 and TRBJ2-1, with 7 bases fitting TRBD1. V dropped 10 bases and J dropped 2; count of bases not matched to a gene: 5. The CDR3 has 13 amino acids. CDR1 is WNHNN and CDR2 is SYGVQD in the germline V gene (reference sequence). The CDR3 protein is CATTGDTYNEQFF. The CDR3 region has the DNA TGCGCCACTACAGGGGATACCTACAATGAGCAGTTCTTC.

This clonotype occurred once. The chain links TRBV10-3 to TRBJ2-3, with D possibly being TRBD2 (6 bases). The CDR3 consists of 12 residues. V lost 6 bases and J lost 10, with 14 bases in between. CDR1 ENHRY and CDR2 SYGVKD come from the germline V gene. The CDR3 DNA sequence: TGTGCCATCAGCCACTTGGGGGGTTCGCAGTATTTT. Its translation is CAISHLGGSQYF.

This clonotype has just a few counts. The chain employs TRBV7-8 and TRBJ2-4, with 7 bases aligning to TRBD2. Losses at the gene ends were 2 bases for V and 2 bases for J; bases not matched to a gene: 15. Germline V gene data show CDR1 as SGHVS and CDR2 as FQNEAQ. This CDR3 spans 19 amino acids. The CDR3 protein is CASSLNVELAGGTKNIQYF. The DNA of the CDR3 is TGTGCCAGCAGCTTAAATGTAGAGCTTGCCGGGGGGACCAAAAACATTCAGTACTTC.